This record looks at one T cell receptor beta chain sequence and its context. What antigen it recognizes has not been identified. Base qualities are missing; no much larger clone stands one base away. Preparation of the library involved the immunoSEQ multiplex PCR assay. Genomic DNA from the sorted T-cell subsets was used to amplify rearranged TCR beta chain products, which were then sequenced. For the original study's pipeline: Repertoire diversity of productive TCR beta rearrangements was quantified using Shannon entropy and Simpson indices. Clonal expansion was assessed by the summed frequency of the 100 most abundant productive TCR beta clonotypes among total reads. The TRB repertoires were scored with a self-reactivity index that is based on amino acid usage at CDR3beta positions 6 and 7. Two-way ANOVA was used for repertoire analyses, and Student t or Mann-Whitney tests were used for flow cytometric analyses. Held by TCRdb, this immuneACCESS table contains in-frame sequences only and omits some clones. Under half of the omission traces to an unresolved V gene where checked; the cause of the rest is unknown. The D gene and trimming were derived from the DNA, and the V and J assignments and clone size from that table. The sample table records fewer than 35,000 clones; approximately 90% of these occur just once. The top ten constitute roughly 15% of the sample.

This sample was taken from a study of regulatory and conventional T cells in RAG deficiency (dated by TCRdb to the late 2010s). Study-level background: High-throughput TCR beta sequencing was used to compare the repertoire diversity and composition of Treg, conventional CD4+ and CD8+ T cells between RAG-deficient patients and healthy controls.

For repertoire analyses, the comparison group consisted of roughly 8 healthy control donors. CD8+ T cells lacking CD4 were purified from blood before genomic DNA extraction. Broader findings and caveats from the paper: Compared with control T-cell subpopulations, the RAG-deficient patients had markedly lower Shannon entropy and higher Simpson indices. In Omenn syndrome patients, sorted CD25-high CD127-low cells may represent peripherally activated cells rather than bona fide Treg cells. Shorter CDR3 lengths were found in all patient T-cell subsets, and >85% Treg-Tconv repertoire overlap at nucleotide and amino acid level was observed in Omenn syndrome patients. Some T-cell subset analyses were not done for some subjects. Compared with controls, Omenn syndrome and CID/AS patients had 80 to 100-fold fewer unique TCR beta sequences in Treg cells, but only approximately 9.7-fold fewer in the other subsets.

These sequences were also reported in another study, on regulatory T cells. According to the second study: The multiplex PCR used 52 forward TRBV primers and 13 reverse TRBJ primers, with assay-based and computational corrections for amplification bias. Repertoires from patients had restricted unique TRB V-J pairs and skewed V and J gene usage, with the strongest effect in regulatory T cells. T-cell receptor beta repertoires of sorted regulatory, conventional CD4+ and CD8+ T cells were compared between CD3G-deficient patients and healthy controls. Peripheral blood mononuclear cells were isolated by Ficoll density separation. CD3+ CD8+ CD4- T cells were isolated on a FACSAria cell sorter. Rearranged TRB loci were amplified from genomic DNA by multiplex PCR within the immunoSEQ assay. TRB amplicons were sequenced on an Illumina HiSeq platform. Raw sequences were error-filtered and aligned to reference gene sequences by custom algorithms, then analyzed with the immunoSEQ online tools. Productive and nonproductive TRB rearrangement frequencies were evaluated among both unique and total sequences. Groups were compared by t tests, Mann-Whitney tests or two-way ANOVA performed in Prism software.

The source is a human donor in good health. The source material was CD8+ T cells sorted from blood.

Here is the DNA: TGTGCCAGCAGTCCCAGACGGAGCTCCTATAATTCACCCCTCCACTTT. Protein translation: CASSPRRSSYNSPLHF. Recombination linked TRBV28 to TRBJ1-6, with the D gene uncertain. Reading the germline V gene gives CDR1 MDHEN and CDR2 SYDVKM. At the junction V is shortened by 5 bases and J by 0 bases, with 11 bases in between. The cysteine opens and the phenylalanine closes a CDR3 of 16 amino acids. Just CDR3 DNA is preserved here, 48 bases in frame from base 1. The CDR3, completed at both ends by the reference TRBV28 and TRBJ1-6 genes, gives the full variable domain DVKVTQSSRYLVKRTGEKVFLECVQDMDHENMFWYRQDPGLGLRLIYFSYDVKMKEKGDIPEGYSVSREKKERFSLILESASTNQTSMYLCASSPRRSSYNSPLHFGNGTRLTVT.